This entry concerns a single TCR beta chain. These data come from a study of OX40 agonist ivuxolimab in advanced cancers. V was shortened by 7 bases and J by 0 bases, with 9 bases between the two germline ends. Germline V CDR1 and CDR2: MNHNS, SASEGT. The CDR3 totals 13 residues. The data were produced by immunoSEQ multiplex PCR, yet TCRdb's version contains in-frame clones alone and is incomplete. The sample records 40,000 to 50,000 clones, approximately 90% being singletons. This receptor was identified in an adult with an advanced solid tumor such as melanoma, head and neck, liver or kidney cancer. The sample in question was CD4+ or CD8+ T cells sorted from blood, obtained in a trial of the OX40 agonist ivuxolimab. The chain carries TRBV6-1 and TRBJ1-1; D is unresolved. This chain's CDR3 is CASTPLMNTEAFF. The CDR3 DNA sequence: TGTGCCAGCACCCCCTTAATGAACACTGAAGCTTTCTTT.